This T cell receptor (beta chain) was recovered during a study of blood T cell repertoires in COVID-19 (TCRdb year 2020). Looking at the study overall: Samples from collaborators originated in the United States, Italy and Spain and spanned both the acute and convalescent phases of COVID-19. The prospective study material was composed of cDNA or gDNA derived from T cells, B-cell-depleted T cells, or PBMCs. The samples were drawn from the first 160 participants of the ongoing ImmuneRACE study and from 950 to 1,500 subjects provided by 6 global collaborators. A de-identified subject ID, COVID-19 status, age in years and sex were almost always included in the sample metadata. The repertoires were made available in a free public database intended to serve as a resource for research on the immune response to SARS-CoV-2. Where available, HLA class I and class II types were obtained from metadata supplied by the sample provider rather than from assay-based typing. The dataset comprised deeply sampled blood TCRbeta repertoires from subjects exposed to, actively infected with, or recovered from COVID-19.

Collaborating institutions collected whole blood in K2EDTA tubes following their own protocols. For TCRbeta analysis, collaborator samples were shipped as frozen whole blood, as isolated PBMCs, or as DNA extracted from either sample type. TCRbeta CDR3 regions were amplified from genomic DNA by means of the immunoSEQ Assay, a bias-controlled multiplex PCR. Turning to the authors' computational methods: The number of nucleated cells in each sample was estimated from the amplification of reference gene primers within the assay. To quantify the absolute abundance of each unique TCRbeta CDR3 rearrangement, sequence reads were collapsed and filtered. Productive Simpson clonality was computed per sample as the square root of Simpson's diversity index over productive rearrangements. What TCRdb holds here is the immuneACCESS table cut down to in-frame rearrangements. Part of the clones is not present; checked against another copy, under half of the missing clones reflect an unresolved V gene, and the others are unexplained. V, J and clone size were drawn from that table, and D and trimming were deduced from the DNA. This sample comprises around 100,000 clones, approximately 92% of them detected only once. The ten largest clonotypes hold roughly 5.6% of the sample.

About this clone: This clone's antigen is unknown. The input lacks base qualities; no much larger clone sits a single base away.

Overall results and qualifications from the work: How much clinical and demographic metadata was included differed by source and by participant, and the metadata was provided uncurated.

Sequencing input: peripheral blood. This clonotype was sampled from a man aged 50 or older with active COVID-19.

The nucleotides read TGTGCCAGCAGCTTGGAACAGGCATCGACGGGAAACACCATATATTTT. The translation is CASSLEQASTGNTIYF. The chain is assembled from TRBV7-6 and TRBJ1-3, with TRBD1 perhaps the D gene, on 5 matching bases. CDR3 length: 16 amino acids, cysteine to phenylalanine. CDR3 DNA only is kept here, 48 bases in frame from base 1. V and J are truncated by 3 bases and 4 bases respectively, leaving an intervening sequence of 16 bases. In the germline V gene, CDR1 corresponds to SGHVS and CDR2 to FNYEAQ.